The next 4 T cell receptor beta chains were all read from a single sample in a study of CD8 T cells in Susac syndrome. With random hexamers, roughly 0.45 to 1 ug RNA was reverse transcribed. TCRdb itself ran the immunoSEQ multiplex PCR reads through MiXCR, one entry per CDR3 protein. The repertoire includes around 150,000 distinct CDR3 sequences, approximately 95% of them detected once, and roughly 0.29% sits in the top ten. The sequenced sample consisted of CD8+ T cells from PBMCs. These receptor sequences come from a human donor in good health.

The J gene is TRBJ2-5, the V gene TRBV24-1; 7 positions match TRBD1. Germline CDR1 KGHDR, CDR2 SFDVKD. The ends lost 0 bases at V and 3 bases at J; junction bases unmatched: 3. This CDR3 region has 15 residues. CDR3 nucleotides: TGTGCCACCAGTGATTTGTCGGGACAGAAAGAGACCCAGTACTTC. It specifies CATSDLSGQKETQYF.

The chain employs TRBV7-9 and TRBJ2-1; no clear D gene. CDR3 length equals 13 residues. Trimming took off 6 bases at V and 1 base at J, with 7 bases between the two ends. Germline V gene lookup returns CDR1 SEHNR and CDR2 FQNEAQ (reference sequence). In DNA form, the CDR3 reads TGTGCCAGCAGGAGCATTTCCTACAATGAGCAGTTCTTC. This codes for CASRSISYNEQFF.

The rearrangement uses TRBV27 and TRBJ1-5, with a possible D match to TRBD1 (5 bases). CDR1 MNHEY and CDR2 SMNVEV come from the germline V gene (reference sequence). V lost 3 bases to trimming and J lost 1 base, with 10 bases between them. The CDR3 is 15 residues long. In DNA, the CDR3 is TGTGCCAGCAGTTTGAGCCGGGACAGCAATCAGCCCCAGCATTTT. Translated, it gives CASSLSRDSNQPQHF.

This chain connects TRBV6-5 to TRBJ2-2, with 10 bases aligning to TRBD2. Germline V gene data show CDR1 as MNHEY and CDR2 as SVGAGI. This CDR3 region has 15 residues. V dropped 2 bases and J dropped 6; count of bases not matched to a gene: 3. CDR3 residues: CASSYRTSGAGELFF. Written as DNA, the CDR3 is TGTGCCAGCAGTTACAGGACTAGCGGAGCCGGGGAGCTGTTTTTT.